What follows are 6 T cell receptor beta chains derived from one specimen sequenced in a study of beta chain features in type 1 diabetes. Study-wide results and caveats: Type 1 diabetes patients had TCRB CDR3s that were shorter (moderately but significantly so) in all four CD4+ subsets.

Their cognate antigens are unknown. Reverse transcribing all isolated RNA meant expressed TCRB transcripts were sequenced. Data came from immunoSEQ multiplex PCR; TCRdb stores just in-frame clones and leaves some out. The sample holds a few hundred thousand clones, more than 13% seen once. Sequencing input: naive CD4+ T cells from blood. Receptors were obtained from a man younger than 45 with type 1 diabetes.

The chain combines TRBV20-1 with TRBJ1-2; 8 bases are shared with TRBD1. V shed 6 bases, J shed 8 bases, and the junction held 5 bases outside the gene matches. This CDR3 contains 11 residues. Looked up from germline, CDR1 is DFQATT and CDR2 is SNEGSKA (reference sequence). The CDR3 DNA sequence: TGCAGTGCGTGGACAGGGAGCGGCTACACCTTC. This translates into CSAWTGSGYTF.

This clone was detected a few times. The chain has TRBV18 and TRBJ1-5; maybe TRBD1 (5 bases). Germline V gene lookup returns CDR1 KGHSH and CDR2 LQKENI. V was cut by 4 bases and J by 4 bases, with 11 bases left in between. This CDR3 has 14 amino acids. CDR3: CASSLIQENQPQHF. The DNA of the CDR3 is TGTGCCAGCTCACTTATACAGGAGAATCAGCCCCAGCATTTT.

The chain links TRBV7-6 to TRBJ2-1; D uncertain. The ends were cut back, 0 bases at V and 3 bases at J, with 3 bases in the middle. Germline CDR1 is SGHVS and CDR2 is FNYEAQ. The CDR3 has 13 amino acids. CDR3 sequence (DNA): TGTGCCAGCAGCTTAGCATACTACAATGAGCAGTTCTTC. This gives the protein CASSLAYYNEQFF.

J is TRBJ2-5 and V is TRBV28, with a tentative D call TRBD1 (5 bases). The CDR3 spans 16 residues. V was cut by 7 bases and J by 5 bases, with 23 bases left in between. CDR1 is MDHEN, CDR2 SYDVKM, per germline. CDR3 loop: CASMEQVPLQRETQYF. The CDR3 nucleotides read TGTGCCAGCATGGAACAGGTTCCCCTCCAACGGGAGACCCAGTACTTC.

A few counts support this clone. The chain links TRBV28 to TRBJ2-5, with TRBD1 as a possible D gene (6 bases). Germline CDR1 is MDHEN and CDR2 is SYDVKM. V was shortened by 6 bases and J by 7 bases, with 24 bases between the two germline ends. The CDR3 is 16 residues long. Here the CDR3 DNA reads TGTGCCAGCAGCCTACCAACAGGGTTGGCGACCGGGACCCAGTACTTC. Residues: CASSLPTGLATGTQYF.

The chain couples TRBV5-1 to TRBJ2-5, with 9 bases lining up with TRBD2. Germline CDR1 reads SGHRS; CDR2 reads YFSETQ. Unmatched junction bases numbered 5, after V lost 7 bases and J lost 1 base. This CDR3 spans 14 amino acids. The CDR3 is CASSPSGIQETQYF. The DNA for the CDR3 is TGCGCCAGCTCCCCTAGCGGGATCCAAGAGACCCAGTACTTC.